The clone carrying this T cell receptor (beta chain) was found a few times. The library protocol tagged each TCR cDNA with a unique molecular identifier. TCRdb re-analysed the 5' RACE reads in MiXCR, keeping a single row per CDR3 protein. The sample lists tens of thousands of distinct CDR3 sequences; 10% to 15% were seen once. The length of the CDR3 is 14 residues. V lost 3 bases and J lost 7, with 10 bases in between. This sample is part of a study of spatial heterogeneity in lung cancer. Study at large: The study consistently detected more beta-chain than alpha-chain sequences. As counted in raw reads, each unique TCR and UMI combination appeared more than ten times on average.

Time point here: sample taken at primary tumor resection. The authors sequenced whole RNA from tumor, nontumor lung or frozen PBMC without sorting. There were 72 donors, all of them untreated patients with early-stage non-small cell lung cancer. This TCR came from a male donor with early-stage non-small cell lung cancer. Material: PBMCs, obtained at surgery. The chain links TRBV12-3 or TRBV12-4 to TRBJ2-6; D remains unclear. CDR3 region: CASSFSASANVLTF. CDR3 nucleotide sequence: TGTGCCAGCAGTTTCTCGGCATCCGCCAACGTCCTGACTTTC.